These 32 T cell receptor beta chains share one sample of origin, sequenced in a study of blood T cell repertoires in COVID-19 (dated by TCRdb to 2018 to 2021). Library generation was performed with the immunoSEQ multiplex PCR assay. Not all clones reach the TCRdb copy of this immuneACCESS table, which keeps in-frame sequences only. Checked studies attribute under half of the gap to unresolved V genes and leave the rest unexplained. In all, the sample holds 300,000 to 400,000 clones, and 80% to 90% of those were seen once. The ten top clones hold around 4.5% of the sample. The sequenced material came from PBMCs or T cells enriched from blood (not recorded which). Receptors were obtained from a woman in her thirties or forties with acute COVID-19.

The chain employs TRBV4-3 and TRBJ2-2; 15 nucleotides line up with TRBD2. This CDR3 has 19 residues. Germline trimming cut 1 base from V and 12 bases from J; bases unmatched to any gene: 15. Germline assignment: CDR1 LGHNA and CDR2 YSLEER. CDR3 region: CASSQGLGTSGGPAGKLFF. The CDR3 DNA is TGCGCCAGCAGCCAAGGATTGGGGACTAGCGGGGGGCCGGCGGGTAAGCTGTTTTTT.

V is TRBV28 and J is TRBJ2-6; 7 positions agree with TRBD2. Germline trimming cut 6 bases from V and 0 bases from J; bases unmatched to any gene: 14. From germline, CDR1 is MDHEN and CDR2 SYDVKM. The CDR3 loop spans 19 amino acids. The CDR3 DNA follows: TGTGCCAGCAGGACCTTAGCGGGCCGAACTAGCTCTGGGGCCAACGTCCTGACTTTC. Translation: CASRTLAGRTSSGANVLTF.

V is TRBV5-1 and J is TRBJ1-6; D perhaps matches TRBD1 (6 bases). This CDR3 spans 17 amino acids. Germline V lookup: CDR1 SGHRS, CDR2 YFSETQ. V gave up 4 bases and J gave up 7 bases, with 21 bases separating them. CDR3 in DNA: TGCGCCAGCAGCGTAGGGGTCGGGGGGCCCAGGAATTCACCCCTCCACTTT. Translated, it gives CASSVGVGGPRNSPLHF.

The rearrangement links TRBV29-1 to TRBJ1-1; 10 bases match TRBD1. This CDR3 comprises 15 residues. The V segment lost 6 bases and the J segment 1 base; nucleotides outside the gene matches: 8. Germline values: CDR1 SQVTM, CDR2 ANQGSEA. In nucleotides, the CDR3 is TGCAGCGTCCGGGACAGGGGAGGGCGGAACACTGAAGCTTTCTTT. Protein product: CSVRDRGGRNTEAFF.

The chain recombines TRBV29-1 with TRBJ1-1, with a weak D call TRBD1 (5 bases). Trimming cost V 1 base and J 4 bases, with 7 bases left between them. This CDR3 is 12 amino acids long. Germline assignment: CDR1 SQVTM and CDR2 ANQGSEA. The CDR3 DNA follows: TGCAGCGTTGAAGGCGGGGGCACTGAAGCTTTCTTT. Translation gives CSVEGGGTEAFF.

This chain links TRBV27 with TRBJ1-2; the D is unclear. CDR3 length: 16 amino acids. Trimming cost V 7 bases and J 1 base, with 19 bases left between them. Looked up from germline, CDR1 is MNHEY and CDR2 is SMNVEV (reference sequence). The DNA of the CDR3 is TGTGCCAGCACCCCAATGGGAGCAGTCGGTAACTATGGCTACACCTTC. Translation gives CASTPMGAVGNYGYTF.

This chain uses TRBV27 with TRBJ1-1; no clear D gene. CDR3 length equals 14 residues. Trimming took off 3 bases at V and 1 base at J, with 9 bases between the two ends. Germline V gene data show CDR1 as MNHEY and CDR2 as SMNVEV (reference sequence). The CDR3 nucleotides read TGTGCCAGCAGTTTTTTTAATAAGAACACTGAAGCTTTCTTT. It is translated as CASSFFNKNTEAFF.

V gene TRBV7-2 combines with J gene TRBJ1-2; TRBD1 agrees at 7 bases. CDR1 SGHTA and CDR2 FQGNSA come from the germline V gene. The CDR3 is 16 residues long. V trimming: 5 bases; J trimming: 4 bases; junction bases outside the gene matches: 13. The CDR3 loop reads CASSRPGTENFYGYTF. CDR3 coding DNA: TGTGCCAGCAGCCGTCCCGGGACAGAGAACTTCTATGGCTACACCTTC. Based on the CDR3 plus reference TRBV7-2 and TRBJ1-2, the full variable domain is GAGVSQSPSNKVTEKGKDVELRCDPISGHTALYWYRQSLGQGLEFLIYFQGNSAPDKSGLPSDRFSAERTGGSVSTLTIQRTQQEDSAVYLCASSRPGTENFYGYTFGSGTRLTVV.

The rearrangement joins TRBV5-1 to TRBJ2-7, with a tentative D call TRBD2 (5 bases). The CDR3 is 12 amino acids. The V and J ends lost 0 bases and 6 bases respectively, with 7 bases between them. Germline CDR1 and CDR2: SGHRS and YFSETQ. The CDR3 nucleotides read TGCGCCAGCAGCTTGGAACTAGGCGAGCAGTACTTC. It translates to CASSLELGEQYF.

The CDR3 reads CASSPGTSGDVSTDTQYF. CDR3 in DNA: TGCGCCAGCAGCCCGGGGACTAGCGGGGATGTTAGCACAGATACGCAGTATTTT. The genes are TRBV5-1 and TRBJ2-3, with 13 bases lining up with TRBD2. The CDR3 has 18 residues. The trim removed 4 bases at V and 0 bases at J, leaving 8 bases unmatched. CDR1 is SGHRS, CDR2 YFSETQ, per germline.

The V and J genes are TRBV29-1 and TRBJ2-2; 7 nucleotides match TRBD1. The CDR3 totals 13 residues. V dropped 3 bases and J dropped 3; count of bases not matched to a gene: 1. The germline CDR1 and CDR2 sequences are SQVTM and ANQGSEA. CDR3 sequence: CSVDRGYTGELFF. CDR3 bases: TGCAGCGTTGACAGGGGGTACACCGGGGAGCTGTTTTTT.

This clone has a single count. The rearrangement uses TRBV3-1 (or the pseudogene TRBV3-2) and TRBJ2-3; tentatively, D is TRBD2 (6 bases). The ends were cut back, 0 bases at V and 2 bases at J, with 12 bases in the middle. CDR3 length equals 16 residues. CDR1 LGHDT and CDR2 YNNKEL come from the germline V gene (reference sequence). The DNA for the CDR3 is TGTGCCAGCAGCCAAGATTCCACGGGGGACACAGATACGCAGTATTTT. Its translation: CASSQDSTGDTDTQYF.

The chain is built from TRBV19 and TRBJ2-1; D possibly corresponds to TRBD2 (6 bases). CDR1 and CDR2 from the germline V gene are LNHDA and SQIVND (reference sequence). The V gene lost 4 bases and the J gene lost 9 bases, with 19 bases spanning the gap. The CDR3 spans 15 residues. The CDR3 here is CASSRGGGWTGEQFF. CDR3 sequence (DNA): TGTGCCAGTAGTAGGGGAGGTGGGTGGACGGGTGAGCAGTTCTTC.

The gene calls are TRBV5-4 and TRBJ1-2, with D uncertain. Germline CDR1 and CDR2: SGHNT and YYREEE (reference sequence). The CDR3 loop spans 17 amino acids. The germline V and J ends were trimmed by 4 bases and 1 base, with 20 bases remaining between them. The CDR3 sequence is CASSDVGWERINYGYTF. The CDR3 DNA follows: TGTGCCAGCAGCGATGTGGGTTGGGAGCGGATTAACTATGGCTACACCTTC.

The V gene is TRBV19, the J gene TRBJ1-5; D is perhaps TRBD1 (5 bases). Germline CDR1 is LNHDA and CDR2 is SQIVND (reference sequence). The CDR3 contains 14 residues. Trimming removed 6 bases at V and 4 bases at J, with 13 bases between. The CDR3 protein is CASSIQGKNQPQHF. CDR3 in DNA: TGTGCCAGTAGCATCCAGGGTAAGAATCAGCCCCAGCATTTT.

In this sample, this clone turned up once. The rearrangement links TRBV2 to TRBJ2-2; D call uncertain. The germline V and J ends were trimmed by 7 bases and 2 bases, with 5 bases remaining between them. The germline V gene has CDR1 SNHLY and CDR2 FYNNEI. This CDR3 is built from 12 residues. CDR3: CASTFNTGELFF. The CDR3 nucleotides are TGTGCCAGCACGTTTAACACCGGGGAGCTGTTTTTT.

This sequence joins TRBV5-4 and TRBJ1-2, with 10 nucleotides matching TRBD1. This CDR3 has 15 residues. The V segment lost 4 bases and the J segment 3 bases; nucleotides outside the gene matches: 6. Germline CDR1 reads SGHNT; CDR2 reads YYREEE (reference sequence). The CDR3 nucleotides read TGTGCCAGCAGCCCACGACAGGGGGCTTACTATGGCTACACCTTC. This encodes CASSPRQGAYYGYTF. Supplemented by reference TRBV5-4 and TRBJ1-2, the full variable domain reads ETGVTQSPTHLIKTRGQQVTLRCSSQSGHNTVSWYQQALGQGPQFIFQYYREEENGRGNFPPRFSGLQFPNYSSELNVNALELDDSALYLCASSPRQGAYYGYTFGSGTRLTVV.

The chain recombines TRBV11-3 with TRBJ2-7, with 9 nucleotides matching TRBD1. The V and J ends lost 5 bases and 3 bases, in that order; junction bases with no gene match: 5. Germline V lookup: CDR1 SGHNT, CDR2 YENEEA. This CDR3 spans 14 amino acids. CDR3 nucleotide sequence: TGTGCCAGCAGCCCAGGACAGGGGAGCTACGAGCAGTACTTC. Amino acids: CASSPGQGSYEQYF.

The gene calls are TRBV24-1 and TRBJ2-5; D is unclear. The V gene lost 4 bases and the J gene lost 4 bases, with 12 bases spanning the gap. Germline lookup yields CDR1 KGHDR and CDR2 SFDVKD. The CDR3 has 14 amino acids. This CDR3 reads CATSEPARSETQYF. The DNA of the CDR3 is TGTGCCACCAGTGAACCGGCGCGGTCAGAGACCCAGTACTTC.

The CDR3 DNA follows: TGTGCCAGCAGTTCCCCGAGAGGTCTCGAGCAGTACTTC. It yields the protein CASSSPRGLEQYF. The gene calls are TRBV28 and TRBJ2-7; D uncertain. Germline V gene lookup returns CDR1 MDHEN and CDR2 SYDVKM. The V gene lost 4 bases and the J gene lost 6 bases, with 13 bases spanning the gap. This CDR3 comprises 13 residues.

The J gene is TRBJ2-7, the V gene TRBV28; TRBD2 aligns across 7 bases. CDR3 length: 16 amino acids. Trimming removed 6 bases from V and 2 bases from J; junction bases left unmatched: 13. Germline lookup yields CDR1 MDHEN and CDR2 SYDVKM. DNA of the CDR3: TGTGCCAGCAGCCCCATCGGCGGGGGATTGGCCTACGAGCAGTACTTC. Amino acid sequence: CASSPIGGGLAYEQYF.

This clone was seen a handful of times. The V and J genes are TRBV27 and TRBJ1-2; D not certain. V lost 4 bases and J 0 bases, leaving 12 bases between the germline ends. The germline V gene encodes CDR1 MNHEY and CDR2 SMNVEV (reference sequence). The CDR3 contains 15 residues. The CDR3 nucleotides read TGTGCCAGCAGTTCCCCGACAACATCTAACTATGGCTACACCTTC. This codes for CASSSPTTSNYGYTF.

As DNA, the CDR3 is TGTGCCATCAGTGAGGGGGATTTGGACGGGAGGGGCACAGATACGCAGTATTTT. Protein: CAISEGDLDGRGTDTQYF. The rearrangement joins TRBV10-3 to TRBJ2-3; 8 nucleotides align to TRBD2. The trim removed 2 bases at V and 1 base at J, leaving 11 bases unmatched. The V gene's germline CDR1 is ENHRY and CDR2 SYGVKD. The CDR3 is made up of 18 amino acids.

The gene calls are TRBV3-1 (or the pseudogene TRBV3-2) and TRBJ2-5, with 11 bases that match TRBD1. Germline CDR1 and CDR2: LGHDT and YNNKEL (reference sequence). Trimming took 4 bases from V and 4 from J; bases not matched to a gene: 14. This CDR3 has 18 amino acids. CDR3: CASSPNEGDRGEGETQYF. Here the CDR3 DNA reads TGTGCCAGCAGCCCAAACGAGGGGGACAGGGGGGAAGGAGAGACCCAGTACTTC.

V is TRBV18 and J is TRBJ1-5, with D uncertain. The germline gives CDR1 KGHSH, CDR2 LQKENI. The CDR3 covers 13 residues. V gave up 3 bases and J gave up 4 bases, with 7 bases separating them. The CDR3 is CASSPATNQPQHF. The CDR3 region has the DNA TGTGCCAGCTCACCTGCGACAAATCAGCCCCAGCATTTT.

A single count supports this clone. This chain links TRBV28 with TRBJ1-2; no clear D gene. CDR3 length equals 14 residues. With 1 base removed from V and 3 bases from J, the gap between germline ends came to 9 bases. CDR1 MDHEN and CDR2 SYDVKM come from the germline V gene. In DNA, the CDR3 is TGTGCCAGCAGTTTATCAGGAATTGACTATGGCTACACCTTC. Its protein is CASSLSGIDYGYTF.

The J gene is TRBJ2-7, the V gene TRBV7-2; weak D call: TRBD2 (6 bases). V was clipped by 4 bases and J by 3 bases, with 16 bases between them. The CDR3 has 15 amino acids. Germline CDR1 is SGHTA and CDR2 is FQGNSA. The CDR3 is CASSSSSAVRYEQYF. The CDR3, as DNA: TGTGCCAGCAGCTCCTCTAGCGCGGTTCGCTACGAGCAGTACTTC.

V is TRBV28 and J is TRBJ1-2, with 8 bases identical to TRBD1. The germline V gene encodes CDR1 MDHEN and CDR2 SYDVKM. The CDR3 spans 15 residues. The J segment lost 2 bases and the V segment lost 6 bases, leaving 8 bases of the junction unmatched. CDR3 protein: CASSRTRTGNYGYTF. For the CDR3, the DNA is TGTGCCAGCAGCCGAACTAGGACAGGGAACTATGGCTACACCTTC.

The chain combines TRBV19 with TRBJ1-5, with a weak D call TRBD1 (6 bases). CDR1 is LNHDA and CDR2 is SQIVND in the germline V gene (reference sequence). The CDR3 covers 16 residues. Trimming took 1 base from V and 3 from J, leaving 13 bases between them. CDR3 sequence: CASSIAGQGSNQPQHF. The CDR3 DNA follows: TGTGCCAGTAGTATAGCGGGGCAGGGGTCCAATCAGCCCCAGCATTTT.

The chain uses TRBV4-3 and TRBJ2-2, with a weak D call TRBD1 (6 bases). This CDR3 is 17 amino acids long. Germline CDR1 reads LGHNA; CDR2 reads YSLEER. Trimming shortened V by 2 bases and J by 0 bases, and 13 bases separated the two germline ends. The DNA of the CDR3 is TGCGCCAGCAGCCAACAGGTGGGGGCTTCGAACACCGGGGAGCTGTTTTTT. It encodes CASSQQVGASNTGELFF.

V gene TRBV3-1 (or the pseudogene TRBV3-2) combines with J gene TRBJ1-2; unclear D gene. CDR3 length equals 14 residues. Trimming removed 1 base from V and 5 bases from J, with 11 bases in between. Per the germline V gene, CDR1 is LGHDT and CDR2 is YNNKEL (reference sequence). CDR3 DNA sequence: TGTGCCAGCAGCCAAGTTCCCCAGAGGTATGGCTACACCTTC. Translated: CASSQVPQRYGYTF.

The chain joins TRBV18 to TRBJ1-2; 8 positions match TRBD1. Germline V gives CDR1 KGHSH, CDR2 LQKENI. The V gene end was trimmed by 4 bases and the J gene end by 8 bases; junction bases not matched to a gene: 9. The CDR3 contains 14 residues. CDR3: CASSLNQGAGGYTF. In DNA form, the CDR3 reads TGTGCCAGCTCACTTAATCAGGGGGCTGGGGGCTACACCTTC.